The 29 T cell receptor beta chains below come from one sample, sequenced in a study of shared clonotypes between healthy human individuals. TCRdb's table, derived via immunoSEQ multiplex PCR, lists solely in-frame clones and lacks some. The profile covers 850,000 to 1,100,000 clones, with approximately 80% appearing a single time and about 0.94% taken by the ten largest. Sequenced: memory CD4+ T cells from PBMCs. Noted subset: CD45RA-negative fraction. These receptor sequences come from a man younger than 30 in good health. Some clones in this sample may be carry-over from other donors' samples.

The gene calls are TRBV11-2 and TRBJ2-5; D ambiguous. The germline gives CDR1 SGHAT, CDR2 FQNNGV. V lost 5 bases, J lost 7 bases, and 17 bases lay in between. The CDR3 extends over 14 amino acids. This chain's CDR3 is CASSIRDTGLTQYF. The CDR3 DNA follows: TGTGCCAGCAGCATTAGAGACACCGGTTTGACCCAGTACTTC.

This clone was seen just once. The CDR3 loop is CASRTDRGAYEQYF. CDR3 bases: TGTGCCAGCAGGACGGACAGGGGAGCCTACGAGCAGTACTTC. This sequence joins TRBV2 and TRBJ2-7; 9 bases fit TRBD1. With 6 bases clipped from V and 2 bases from J, the junction kept 5 bases outside the gene matches. The CDR3 runs to 14 residues. Germline values: CDR1 SNHLY, CDR2 FYNNEI.

The gene calls are TRBV11-2 and TRBJ2-1; D could derive from TRBD1 or TRBD2 (6 bases each). The V end was cut by 3 bases, the J end by 7 bases, with 16 bases between. This CDR3 has 15 residues. The V gene's germline CDR1 is SGHAT and CDR2 FQNNGV. The CDR3 DNA follows: TGTGCCAGCAGCTTTTTGCGTCGGGGGCTGAATGAGCAGTTCTTC. Translation gives CASSFLRRGLNEQFF.

This clone was seen more than once but under ten times. This chain connects TRBV6-1 to TRBJ2-7, with TRBD2 identical over 7 bases. Trimming cost V 3 bases and J 5 bases; bases outside gene matches: 7. The CDR3 runs to 14 residues. CDR1 and CDR2 from the germline V gene are MNHNS and SASEGT. CDR3 in DNA: TGTGCCAGCAGTGAGGCCCTCGCGGGGGACGAGCAGTACTTC. It codes for CASSEALAGDEQYF.

Only a few counts were recorded for this clone. The rearrangement links TRBV4-1 to TRBJ2-5; D not certain. Germline V gene lookup returns CDR1 MGHRA and CDR2 YSYEKL. The ends were cut back, 1 base at V and 0 bases at J, with 9 bases in the middle. This CDR3 has 15 residues. The CDR3 DNA reads as TGCGCCAGCAGCCAAGCTAGTCAGAACCAAGAGACCCAGTACTTC. It yields the protein CASSQASQNQETQYF.

This chain connects TRBV2 to TRBJ2-5; D may be TRBD1 (5 bases). Germline CDR1 is SNHLY and CDR2 is FYNNEI. Trimming cost V 6 bases and J 5 bases, with 10 bases left between them. There are 12 residues in the CDR3. The CDR3 sequence: CASSAGRETQYF. In DNA form, the CDR3 reads TGTGCCAGCAGCGCAGGGCGGGAGACCCAGTACTTC. The variable domain in full, completed from reference TRBV2 and TRBJ2-5, reads EPEVTQTPSHQVTQMGQEVILRCVPISNHLYFYWYRQILGQKVEFLVSFYNNEISEKSEIFDDQFSVERPDGSNFTLKIRSTKLEDSAMYFCASSAGRETQYFGPGTRLLVL.

V is TRBV9 and J is TRBJ2-1; a possible D gene is TRBD2 (6 bases). The CDR3 runs 16 residues. Germline assignment: CDR1 SGDLS and CDR2 YYNGEE. Trimming shortened V by 3 bases and J by 2 bases, and 15 bases separated the two germline ends. CDR3 DNA sequence: TGTGCCAGCAGCGCCAAGAATGGACTAACCTACAATGAGCAGTTCTTC. Translated, it gives CASSAKNGLTYNEQFF.

CDR3 coding DNA: TGTGCCAGCAGCTTGGCGGTCGGGACTAGAACAGGCTACGAGCAGTACTTC. Translation: CASSLAVGTRTGYEQYF. The genes are TRBV5-6 and TRBJ2-7; 8 bases align to TRBD2. After removal of 0 bases from V and 3 bases from J, the junction contained 11 bases not matched to a gene. This CDR3 contains 17 residues. Germline V gene data show CDR1 as SGHDT and CDR2 as YYEEEE. The variable domain in full, with the rest retrieved from reference TRBV5-6 and TRBJ2-7, is DAGVTQSPTHLIKTRGQQVTLRCSPKSGHDTVSWYQQALGQGPQFIFQYYEEEERQRGNFPDRFSGHQFPNYSSELNVNALLLGDSALYLCASSLAVGTRTGYEQYFGPGTRLTVT.

This clone showed up just a few times. The chain links TRBV7-3 to TRBJ2-1; tentative D call: TRBD1 (6 bases). The CDR3 extends over 14 amino acids. Trimming removed 5 bases at V and 5 bases at J, with 13 bases between. In germline, CDR1 is SGHTA, CDR2 FQGTGA. The CDR3 region has the DNA TGTGCCAGCAGCCCGGGACAAGTCCACAATGAGCAGTTCTTC. Translating gives CASSPGQVHNEQFF.

The sample holds one count of this clone. A read error may produce the germline difference seen at one junction end. This same CDR3 is encoded by further DNA sequences in the sample. In DNA, the CDR3 is TGTGCCAGCAGCTTAAATAGGGATACGCAGTACTTT. Translating it yields CASSLNRDTQYF. The chain links TRBV11-2 to TRBJ2-3; D gene ambiguous. CDR3 length: 12 residues. CDR1 and CDR2 from the germline V gene are SGHAT and FQNNGV.

The rearrangement links TRBV10-3 to TRBJ2-7; 9 bases fit TRBD1. Germline V gene data show CDR1 as ENHRY and CDR2 as SYGVKD. The trim removed 3 bases at V and 0 bases at J, leaving 9 bases unmatched. The CDR3 is 17 amino acids. CDR3 DNA: TGTGCCATCAGTGACCTTCAGGGACAGGGCGGCTCCTACGAGCAGTACTTC. Protein sequence: CAISDLQGQGGSYEQYF.

The chain carries TRBV29-1 and TRBJ2-5, with D tentatively TRBD1 or TRBD2 (6 bases each). Trimming stripped 6 bases from V and 0 bases from J, with 17 bases between. This CDR3 has 15 residues. CDR1 is SQVTM and CDR2 is ANQGSEA in the germline V gene. Written as DNA, the CDR3 is TGCAGCGTCGGGCGGGGACACCTTTACCAAGAGACCCAGTACTTC. It codes for CSVGRGHLYQETQYF.

This clone showed up just a few times. The CDR3 DNA reads TGCGCCAGCAGCCAAGGGGGACTAGCGGGAACAGATACGCAGTATTTT. Translating gives CASSQGGLAGTDTQYF. V usage is TRBV4-3 and J usage is TRBJ2-3; TRBD2 matches 13 bases. The CDR3 loop spans 16 amino acids. V shed 1 base, J shed 3 bases, and the junction held 1 base outside the gene matches. Germline CDR1 LGHNA, CDR2 YSLEER.

This clone has only one observation. CDR3 nucleotide sequence: TGTGCCAGCACAGGAGGGGGGAGCTCCTACAATGAGCAGTTCTTC. It encodes CASTGGGSSYNEQFF. This sequence joins TRBV11-2 and TRBJ2-1; D may match TRBD1 or TRBD2 (6 bases each). Germline V gene lookup returns CDR1 SGHAT and CDR2 FQNNGV. This CDR3 is 15 amino acids long. The V end was cut by 7 bases, the J end by 0 bases, with 13 bases between.

The chain employs TRBV2 and TRBJ1-1; 7 nucleotides line up with TRBD1. This CDR3 is 14 amino acids long. The V segment lost 7 bases and the J segment 2 bases; nucleotides outside the gene matches: 7. Germline loops: CDR1 SNHLY, CDR2 FYNNEI. DNA of the CDR3: TGTGCCAGCAACCCCAGGGGGTCCAACACTGAAGCTTTCTTT. Amino acids: CASNPRGSNTEAFF.

J is TRBJ1-1 and V is TRBV2, with a weak D call TRBD1 (6 bases). Trimming took 4 bases from V and 4 from J, leaving 16 bases between them. CDR3 size: 15 residues. Germline CDR1 SNHLY, CDR2 FYNNEI. The chain's CDR3 is CASSVRQGIGTEAFF. CDR3 bases: TGTGCCAGCAGTGTGAGGCAGGGGATCGGCACTGAAGCTTTCTTT. Full variable domain (remainder filled in from reference TRBV2 and TRBJ1-1): EPEVTQTPSHQVTQMGQEVILRCVPISNHLYFYWYRQILGQKVEFLVSFYNNEISEKSEIFDDQFSVERPDGSNFTLKIRSTKLEDSAMYFCASSVRQGIGTEAFFGQGTRLTVV.

This chain links TRBV10-3 with TRBJ2-7, with D unclear. The length of the CDR3 is 16 residues. The ends were cut back, 11 bases at V and 2 bases at J, with 25 bases in the middle. The germline gives CDR1 ENHRY, CDR2 SYGVKD. CDR3 bases: TGTGCCGCCCCGAAGGGCCCGAGTCCTAGACCCTACGAGCAGTACTTC. Amino acids: CAAPKGPSPRPYEQYF.

V is TRBV2 and J is TRBJ1-1, with D perhaps TRBD1 (5 bases). Germline-derived CDR1 and CDR2 are SNHLY and FYNNEI. Trimming removed 4 bases from V and 5 bases from J, with 11 bases in between. This CDR3 contains 13 residues. CDR3 sequence (DNA): TGTGCCAGCAGTGGCGAGAGGGGTACTGAAGCTTTCTTT. This codes for CASSGERGTEAFF.

In DNA, the CDR3 is TGTGCCAGCAGCTTCACTGGGGCCACTGAAGCTTTCTTT. Its translation: CASSFTGATEAFF. The genes are TRBV7-7 and TRBJ1-1; possibly TRBD1 for D (5 bases). The CDR3 loop spans 13 amino acids. The V end was cut by 3 bases, the J end by 4 bases, with 9 bases between. The V gene's germline CDR1 is SSHAT and CDR2 FNYEAQ (reference sequence).

The chain couples TRBV6-6 to TRBJ2-7, with 11 positions matching TRBD2. Germline V gene sequence: CDR1 MNHNY, CDR2 SVGAGI (reference sequence). V lost 6 bases and J lost 9; bases outside the gene matches: 16. The CDR3 contains 16 residues. Written as DNA, the CDR3 is TGTGCCAGCAGCAACAGACTAGCGGGAACCTACGACGGGCAGTACTTC. Residues: CASSNRLAGTYDGQYF.

CDR3 nucleotide sequence: TGTGCCAGCAGCTTATACAGACAACCCTCGAATACGCAGTATTTT. As protein: CASSLYRQPSNTQYF. The chain couples TRBV7-2 to TRBJ2-3, with D hard to call. CDR1 and CDR2 from the germline V gene are SGHTA and FQGNSA. CDR3 size: 15 residues. With 2 bases removed from V and 7 bases from J, the gap between germline ends came to 16 bases. The whole variable domain, remainder taken from reference TRBV7-2 and TRBJ2-3, is GAGVSQSPSNKVTEKGKDVELRCDPISGHTALYWYRQSLGQGLEFLIYFQGNSAPDKSGLPSDRFSAERTGGSVSTLTIQRTQQEDSAVYLCASSLYRQPSNTQYFGPGTRLTVL.

V usage is TRBV5-1 and J usage is TRBJ2-2, with D possibly TRBD1 on 6 matching bases. With 0 bases removed from V and 9 bases from J, the gap between germline ends came to 9 bases. Per the germline V gene, CDR1 is SGHRS and CDR2 is YFSETQ. The CDR3 covers 13 residues. CDR3 DNA: TGCGCCAGCAGCTTGGAACAGGGCCGGGAGCTGTTTTTT. It yields the protein CASSLEQGRELFF.

The genes are TRBV5-1 and TRBJ2-3; D tentatively fits TRBD1 or TRBD2 (6 bases each). This CDR3 comprises 16 residues. Germline V CDR1 and CDR2: SGHRS, YFSETQ. V dropped 0 bases and J dropped 1 base, with 12 bases sitting between them. In DNA, the CDR3 is TGCGCCAGCAGCTTGGCCGTAGGGGGGCGCACAGATACGCAGTATTTT. Its translation: CASSLAVGGRTDTQYF. Full variable domain (rest looked up from reference TRBV5-1 and TRBJ2-3): KAGVTQTPRYLIKTRGQQVTLSCSPISGHRSVSWYQQTPGQGLQFLFEYFSETQRNKGNFPGRFSGRQFSNSRSEMNVSTLELGDSALYLCASSLAVGGRTDTQYFGPGTRLTVL.

Turning to this clone: One end of the junction varies from germline; a read error may be responsible. The J gene is TRBJ2-4, the V gene TRBV27, with D tentatively TRBD2 (6 bases). The germline gives CDR1 MNHEY, CDR2 SMNVEV (reference sequence). This CDR3 comprises 13 residues. The CDR3 sequence: CASSPGGGTQRRF. CDR3 nucleotides: TGTGCCAGCAGCCCCGGTGGGGGGACCCAGCGGCGCTTC.

J is TRBJ2-1 and V is TRBV7-2; D may be TRBD1 (5 bases). Looked up from germline, CDR1 is SGHTA and CDR2 is FQGNSA. V lost 10 bases, J lost 6 bases, and 22 bases lay in between. CDR3 length equals 15 residues. The CDR3 here is CATSRAGPSINEQFF. The CDR3 DNA reads TGTGCCACCTCTCGGGCAGGGCCGTCCATCAATGAGCAGTTCTTC. The full variable domain, in which reference TRBV7-2 and TRBJ2-1 provide the parts outside the CDR3, is GAGVSQSPSNKVTEKGKDVELRCDPISGHTALYWYRQSLGQGLEFLIYFQGNSAPDKSGLPSDRFSAERTGGSVSTLTIQRTQQEDSAVYLCATSRAGPSINEQFFGPGTRLTVL.

The chain links TRBV11-1 to TRBJ1-3; possibly TRBD1 for D (5 bases). The CDR3 has 14 residues. Germline CDR1 and CDR2: SGHAT and FQDESV (reference sequence). V lost 6 bases and J 3 bases, leaving 12 bases between the germline ends. CDR3 region: CASSSRDVGNTIYF. In nucleotides, the CDR3 is TGTGCCAGCAGTTCCCGGGACGTTGGAAACACCATATATTTT.

There are a few counts of this clone. V is TRBV29-1 and J is TRBJ1-5, with D maybe TRBD1 (5 bases). V shed 7 bases and J shed 3 bases, with 13 bases lying between them. CDR1 and CDR2 from the germline V gene are SQVTM and ANQGSEA. The CDR3 is made up of 13 amino acids. As DNA, the CDR3 is TGCAGCGCCTCCTGGGGACTCAATCAGCCCCAGCATTTT. It specifies CSASWGLNQPQHF. The full variable domain, with the rest looked up from reference TRBV29-1 and TRBJ1-5, is SAVISQKPSRDICQRGTSLTIQCQVDSQVTMMFWYRQQPGQSLTLIATANQGSEATYESGFVIDKFPISRPNLTFSTLTVSNMSPEDSSIYLCSASWGLNQPQHFGDGTRLSIL.

The gene calls are TRBV19 and TRBJ2-4, with 13 nucleotides matching TRBD2. V shed 3 bases, J shed 7 bases, and the junction held 6 bases outside the gene matches. The CDR3 totals 16 residues. Germline CDR1 and CDR2: LNHDA and SQIVND (reference sequence). Written as DNA, the CDR3 is TGTGCCAGTAGTATCACTCGGACTAGCGGGAGTAACATTCAGTACTTC. Protein sequence: CASSITRTSGSNIQYF.

The chain employs TRBV5-1 and TRBJ2-7; D ambiguous. This CDR3 is built from 14 residues. Germline loops: CDR1 SGHRS, CDR2 YFSETQ. The V end was cut by 1 base, the J end by 5 bases, with 13 bases between. CDR3 sequence: CASSLQVDPNEQYF. The CDR3 DNA sequence: TGCGCCAGCAGCTTGCAGGTCGATCCTAACGAGCAGTACTTC.